Listed below are T cell receptor beta chains from one sample, sequenced in a study of blood T cell repertoires in COVID-19. Sequenced by immunoSEQ multiplex PCR; TCRdb stores in-frame clones only, minus some. The table lists 46,000 or so clones, over 65% of them singletons, with about 12% in the top ten. The sample consisted of peripheral blood. The receptors shown here come from a human donor in a cohort sampled during active COVID-19. CDR3s include the opening cysteine and the closing phenylalanine or tryptophan. The order of the fields is V gene, D gene, clone size, J gene, CDR3 DNA, CDR3 protein. A D gene is named only where the DNA matches it firmly. Only part of the rows carry a size: once, few, many, or a class if the clone is expanded.

v_call: TRBV7-2; d_call: NA; clone_size: few; j_call: TRBJ1-1; cdr3_nt: TGTGCCAGCAGCTGGGTGGAGGGGACTGAAGCTTTCTTT; cdr3_aa: CASSWVEGTEAFF
v_call: TRBV30; d_call: TRBD1; clone_size: NA; j_call: TRBJ1-1; cdr3_nt: TGTGCCTGGAGTCCTCCCCCCGGACAGGGACGGGCTTTCTTT; cdr3_aa: CAWSPPPGQGRAFF
v_call: TRBV25-1; d_call: NA; clone_size: NA; j_call: TRBJ1-3; cdr3_nt: TGTGCCAGCAGGATGGGCGGGGGGACCATATATTTT; cdr3_aa: CASRMGGGTIYF
v_call: TRBV7-2; d_call: NA; clone_size: few; j_call: TRBJ1-1; cdr3_nt: TGTGCCAGCAGCGTGGACAGTAACACTGAAGCTTTCTTT; cdr3_aa: CASSVDSNTEAFF
v_call: TRBV19; d_call: NA; clone_size: NA; j_call: TRBJ2-7; cdr3_nt: TGTGCCAGTAGTATAACGGGCTCCTACGAGCAGTACTTC; cdr3_aa: CASSITGSYEQYF
v_call: TRBV11-2; d_call: NA; clone_size: NA; j_call: TRBJ1-1; cdr3_nt: TGTGCCAGCAGTAACTTCACTCCTGAAGCTTTCTTT; cdr3_aa: CASSNFTPEAFF
v_call: TRBV6-5; d_call: NA; clone_size: NA; j_call: TRBJ1-4; cdr3_nt: TGTGCCAGCAGTTACTCCACAGGGTTTTTGTCTGAAAAACTGTTTTTT; cdr3_aa: CASSYSTGFLSEKLFF
v_call: TRBV13; d_call: TRBD1; clone_size: NA; j_call: TRBJ2-6; cdr3_nt: TGTGCCAGCAGCTTATTGAGTGTGGACAGGGTTCGGGCTGGGGCCAACGTCCTGACTTTC; cdr3_aa: CASSLLSVDRVRAGANVLTF
v_call: TRBV11-2; d_call: TRBD2; clone_size: few; j_call: TRBJ2-1; cdr3_nt: TGTGCCAGCAGAACCCATCAGCGGGAGAATGAGCAGTTCTTC; cdr3_aa: CASRTHQRENEQFF
v_call: TRBV7-2; d_call: NA; clone_size: many; j_call: TRBJ2-3; cdr3_nt: TGTGCCAGCAGCTTAGATGTAGCGGCGTCTAGCACAGATACGCAGTATTTT; cdr3_aa: CASSLDVAASSTDTQYF
v_call: TRBV5-1; d_call: TRBD1; clone_size: NA; j_call: TRBJ2-7; cdr3_nt: TGCGCCAGCAGCTTGGGTTCGACAGGGCGAAACGAGCAGTACTTC; cdr3_aa: CASSLGSTGRNEQYF
v_call: TRBV28; d_call: TRBD1; clone_size: NA; j_call: TRBJ1-1; cdr3_nt: TGTGCCAGCAGACTCGACAGGGGAGTGAAGGCTTTCTTT; cdr3_aa: CASRLDRGVKAFF
v_call: TRBV19; d_call: NA; clone_size: NA; j_call: TRBJ1-1; cdr3_nt: TGTGCCAGTAAGTGGGCAATGAACACTGAAGCTTTCTTT; cdr3_aa: CASKWAMNTEAFF
v_call: TRBV7-8; d_call: NA; clone_size: medium-sized; j_call: TRBJ1-3; cdr3_nt: TGTGCCAGCAGCTGGGGGGGTTCTGGAAACACCATATATTTT; cdr3_aa: CASSWGGSGNTIYF
v_call: TRBV25-1; d_call: TRBD2; clone_size: NA; j_call: TRBJ2-2; cdr3_nt: TGTGCCAGCAGTGATGGACTAGCGGGGTACACCGGGGAGCTGTTTTTT; cdr3_aa: CASSDGLAGYTGELFF
v_call: TRBV5-1; d_call: TRBD1; clone_size: NA; j_call: TRBJ2-5; cdr3_nt: TGCGCCAGCAGCTTGGCAGGGGGCCGTGTGCAAGAGACCCAGTACTTC; cdr3_aa: CASSLAGGRVQETQYF
v_call: TRBV9; d_call: NA; clone_size: NA; j_call: TRBJ2-2; cdr3_nt: TGTGCCAGCAGCGCATATAGTTACACCGGGGAGCTGTTTTTT; cdr3_aa: CASSAYSYTGELFF
v_call: TRBV27; d_call: TRBD1; clone_size: NA; j_call: TRBJ2-6; cdr3_nt: TGTGCCAGCAGTTTATCGGGGACAGGGGGGCTTGGGGCCAACGTCCTGACTTTC; cdr3_aa: CASSLSGTGGLGANVLTF
v_call: TRBV7-2; d_call: NA; clone_size: NA; j_call: TRBJ1-2; cdr3_nt: TGTGCCAGCAGCCGCACGACAGTTATTAACTATGGCTACACCTTC; cdr3_aa: CASSRTTVINYGYTF
v_call: TRBV6-5; d_call: NA; clone_size: NA; j_call: TRBJ1-1; cdr3_nt: TGTGCATCCGGGTCTGGCACTGAAGCTTTCTTT; cdr3_aa: CASGSGTEAFF
v_call: TRBV11-2; d_call: NA; clone_size: NA; j_call: TRBJ2-2; cdr3_nt: TGTGCCAGCAGCTCCCCGACAGGCTGGAACACCGGGGAGCTGTTTTTT; cdr3_aa: CASSSPTGWNTGELFF
v_call: TRBV7-2; d_call: TRBD1; clone_size: NA; j_call: TRBJ2-7; cdr3_nt: TGTGCCAGCAGCCAGGACAGGACCTACGAGCAGTACTTC; cdr3_aa: CASSQDRTYEQYF
v_call: TRBV7-7; d_call: NA; clone_size: NA; j_call: TRBJ2-7; cdr3_nt: TGTGCCAGCAGTGCGGGGCCAAGGGGCGGCTCCTACGAGCAGTACTTC; cdr3_aa: CASSAGPRGGSYEQYF
v_call: TRBV6-4; d_call: NA; clone_size: NA; j_call: TRBJ1-6; cdr3_nt: TGTGCCAGCAGTGTACAGCAAAATTCACCCCTCCACTTT; cdr3_aa: CASSVQQNSPLHF
v_call: TRBV13; d_call: NA; clone_size: once; j_call: TRBJ1-4; cdr3_nt: TGTGCCAGCAGCTTACCGCCGCGGGAACCCAACTATGAAAAACTGTTTTTT; cdr3_aa: CASSLPPREPNYEKLFF
v_call: TRBV18; d_call: NA; clone_size: NA; j_call: TRBJ2-3; cdr3_nt: TGTGCCAGCTCGTCGGGGGGCACAGATACGCAGTATTTT; cdr3_aa: CASSSGGTDTQYF
v_call: TRBV5-4; d_call: TRBD1; clone_size: NA; j_call: TRBJ1-2; cdr3_nt: TGTGCCAGCAGCCAAATCACGACAGGGGGCGACTATGGCTACACCTTC; cdr3_aa: CASSQITTGGDYGYTF